The rows below give T cell receptor beta chains drawn from one sample of a study of blood T cell repertoires in COVID-19. Only in-frame clones appear in the TCRdb table, and some are missing; sequencing was by immunoSEQ multiplex PCR. The table lists some 99,000 clones, roughly 87% of them singletons. Source material: peripheral blood. These receptors were taken from a man between 65 and 85 years old with acute or convalescent COVID-19. CDR3s include the opening cysteine and the closing phenylalanine or tryptophan. The D gene is left open where the match is weak. Size values are once, few and many counts, or a class for expanded clones, and some rows have none.

abundance,j_gene,d_gene,v_gene,CDR3aa,CDR3nt
.,TRBJ1-6,.,TRBV27,CASSLLWPGTNSPLHF,TGTGCCAGCAGTTTACTTTGGCCAGGCACTAATTCACCCCTCCACTTT
.,TRBJ2-5,.,TRBV28,CASRGSETQYF,TGTGCCAGTCGGGGGAGTGAGACCCAGTACTTC
.,TRBJ1-1,.,TRBV4-2,CASSQDWQGEAFF,TGTGCCAGCAGCCAAGATTGGCAGGGTGAAGCTTTCTTT
.,TRBJ2-6,TRBD1,TRBV7-3,CASSLQGAGANVLTF,TGTGCCAGCAGCCTACAGGGGGCCGGGGCCAACGTCCTGACTTTC
.,TRBJ2-5,.,TRBV28,CASSEAGNQETQYF,TGTGCCAGCAGTGAGGCGGGAAATCAAGAGACCCAGTACTTC
.,TRBJ2-5,TRBD2,TRBV3-1/TRBV3-2,CASSLRTSRGQETQYF,TGTGCCAGCAGCCTACGGACTAGTCGGGGCCAAGAGACCCAGTACTTC
.,TRBJ2-3,TRBD2,TRBV27,CASSSAGYTQYF,TGTGCCAGCAGTTCAGCGGGGTATACGCAGTATTTT
.,TRBJ2-5,.,TRBV10-3,CASGAGQETQYF,TGTGCCAGCGGGGCGGGGCAAGAGACCCAGTACTTC
.,TRBJ2-5,.,TRBV7-3,CASSSYPGEGTQYF,TGTGCCAGCAGCTCCTATCCTGGAGAGGGGACCCAGTACTTC
once,TRBJ1-5,.,TRBV10-2,CASSGPQGTSNQPQHF,TGCGCCAGCAGTGGGCCGCAGGGGACCAGCAATCAGCCCCAGCATTTT
.,TRBJ1-6,.,TRBV5-1,CASSLWGVNNSPLHF,TGCGCCAGCAGCTTGTGGGGGGTGAATAATTCACCCCTCCACTTT
once,TRBJ1-4,.,TRBV4-1,CASSHLSARGDEKLFF,TGCGCCAGCAGCCATCTGTCCGCGAGAGGAGATGAAAAACTGTTTTTT
.,TRBJ2-2,.,TRBV19,CASGTGPSTGELFF,TGTGCCAGCGGCACAGGGCCGAGCACCGGGGAGCTGTTTTTT
few,TRBJ1-1,.,TRBV11-2,CASSLSGGNTEAFF,TGTGCCAGCAGCTTGAGTGGCGGAAACACTGAAGCTTTCTTT
.,TRBJ2-5,TRBD1,TRBV11-1,CASGTGIETQYF,TGTGCCAGTGGGACAGGGATAGAGACCCAGTACTTC
once,TRBJ2-1,TRBD1,TRBV7-3,CASRKDRAGDNEQFF,TGTGCCAGCAGAAAAGACAGGGCCGGAGACAATGAGCAGTTCTTC
once,TRBJ2-4,TRBD2,TRBV6-2/TRBV6-3,CASTPGGLAKNIQYF,TGTGCCAGCACCCCGGGGGGTCTAGCCAAAAACATTCAGTACTTC
.,TRBJ1-6,.,TRBV7-3,CASSRNRNSPLHF,TGTGCCAGCAGCCGTAACAGGAATTCACCCCTCCACTTT
.,TRBJ2-1,TRBD1,TRBV5-1,CASSAGTGVNNEQFF,TGCGCCAGCAGCGCCGGGACAGGGGTCAACAATGAGCAGTTCTTC
.,TRBJ2-5,TRBD2,TRBV5-1,CASSIRLAGGETQYF,TGCGCCAGCAGCATACGACTAGCGGGGGGCGAGACCCAGTACTTC